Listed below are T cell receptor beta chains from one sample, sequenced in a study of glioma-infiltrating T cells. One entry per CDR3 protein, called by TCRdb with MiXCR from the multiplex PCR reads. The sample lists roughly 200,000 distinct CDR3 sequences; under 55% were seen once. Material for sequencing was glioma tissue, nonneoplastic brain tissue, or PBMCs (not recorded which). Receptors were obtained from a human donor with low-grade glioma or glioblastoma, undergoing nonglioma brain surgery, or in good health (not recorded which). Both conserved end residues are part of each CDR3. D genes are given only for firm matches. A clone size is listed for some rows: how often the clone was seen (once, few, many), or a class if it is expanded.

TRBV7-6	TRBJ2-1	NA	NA	CASSSGGGRFDEQFF	TGTGCCAGCAGCTCAGGGGGGGGTAGGTTCGATGAGCAGTTCTTC
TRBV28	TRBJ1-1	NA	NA	CASANNGGENTEAFF	TGTGCCAGCGCAAACAACGGGGGAGAAAACACTGAAGCTTTCTTT
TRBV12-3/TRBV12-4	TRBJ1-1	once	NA	CTSLPGNTEAFF	TGTACCAGCCTCCCGGGAAATACTGAAGCTTTCTTT
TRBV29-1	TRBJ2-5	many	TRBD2	CSIGLAGAETQYF	TGCAGCATAGGACTAGCGGGAGCGGAGACCCAGTACTTC
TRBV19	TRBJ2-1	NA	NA	CPSSNQGGGNEQFF	TGTCCCAGTAGTAATCAGGGGGGAGGCAATGAGCAGTTCTTC
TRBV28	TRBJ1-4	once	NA	CDSSLTESNEKLFF	TGTGACAGCAGTTTAACAGAGTCAAATGAAAAACTGTTTTTT
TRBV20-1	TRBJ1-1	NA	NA	CSAQRGAGTEASF	TGCAGTGCTCAGAGGGGCGCGGGGACTGAAGCTTCCTTT
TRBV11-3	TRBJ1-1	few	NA	CASSNGAAEAFF	TGTGCCAGCAGCAACGGGGCCGCCGAAGCTTTCTTT
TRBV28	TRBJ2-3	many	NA	CASSLSLALGDTQYF	TGTGCCAGCAGTTTATCACTAGCTTTGGGAGATACGCAGTATTTT
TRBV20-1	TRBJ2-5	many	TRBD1	CSAGDRGQETQYF	TGCAGTGCGGGGGACAGGGGACAAGAGACCCAGTACTTC
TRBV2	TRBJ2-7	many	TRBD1	CASSPGTGGIREQYF	TGTGCCAGCAGTCCCGGGACAGGGGGTATTCGGGAGCAGTACTTC
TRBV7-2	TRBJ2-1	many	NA	CASSLGQTYNEQFF	TGTGCCAGCAGCTTAGGACAGACCTACAATGAGCAGTTCTTC
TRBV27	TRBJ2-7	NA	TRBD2	CASSLRLAEDYEQYF	TGTGCCAGCAGTTTAAGGCTAGCGGAAGACTACGAGCAGTACTTC
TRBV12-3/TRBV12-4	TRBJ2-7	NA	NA	CASSFDGTYEQYF	TGTGCCAGCAGTTTTGACGGTACCTACGAGCAGTACTTC
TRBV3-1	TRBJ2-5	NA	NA	CASSLTQVSGNTQYF	TGTGCCAGCAGCCTAACGCAGGTTTCGGGCAATACCCAGTACTTC
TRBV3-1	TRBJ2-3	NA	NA	CASSRGNTDTQYF	TGTGCCAGCAGCCGAGGTAACACAGATACGCAGTATTTT
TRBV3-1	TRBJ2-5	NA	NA	CASSRSYQENQYF	TGTGCCAGCAGCCGAAGCTACCAAGAGAACCAGTACTTC
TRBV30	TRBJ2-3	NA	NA	CAWSVLGGDTQYF	TGTGCCTGGAGTGTACTGGGGGGAGATACGCAGTATTTT
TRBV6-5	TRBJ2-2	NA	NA	CASSLISGTTNTGELFF	TGTGCCAGCAGTCTTATCTCCGGGACCACGAACACCGGGGAGCTGTTTTTT
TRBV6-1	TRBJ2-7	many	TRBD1	CASSSPGQGSYEQYF	TGTGCCAGCAGTTCCCCGGGACAGGGGTCCTACGAGCAGTACTTC
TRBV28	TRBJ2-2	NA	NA	CASSPGGPYTGELFF	TGTGCCAGCAGTCCAGGCGGACCCTACACCGGGGAGCTGTTTTTT
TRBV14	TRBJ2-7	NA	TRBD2	CASSQDPGGEQYF	TGTGCCAGCAGCCAAGATCCGGGGGGCGAGCAGTACTTC
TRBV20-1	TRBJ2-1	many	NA	CSARVGLLARSEQFF	TGCAGTGCTAGAGTTGGCTTGCTAGCGCGAAGTGAGCAGTTCTTC
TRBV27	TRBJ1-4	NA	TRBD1	CASWSWTGFQKLFF	TGTGCCAGCTGGAGCTGGACAGGGTTCCAAAAACTGTTTTTT
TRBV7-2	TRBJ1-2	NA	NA	CASSLNLLAGVYTF	TGTGCCAGCAGCTTAAACCTACTCGCCGGAGTCTACACCTTC
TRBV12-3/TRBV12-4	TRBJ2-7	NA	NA	CASSLGLDYEQYF	TGTGCCAGCAGTTTAGGGCTAGACTACGAGCAGTACTTC
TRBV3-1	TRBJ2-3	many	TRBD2	CASSKASSGSTDTQYF	TGTGCCAGCAGCAAGGCCTCTAGCGGAAGCACAGATACGCAGTATTTT
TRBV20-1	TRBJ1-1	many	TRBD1	CSARSYLQGTEAFF	TGCAGTGCTAGATCCTATCTACAGGGGACTGAAGCTTTCTTT
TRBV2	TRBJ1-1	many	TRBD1	CATGQGTNTEAFF	TGTGCCACCGGACAGGGGACGAACACTGAAGCTTTCTTT
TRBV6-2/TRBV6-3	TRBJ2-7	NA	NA	CASKASSVYEQYF	TGTGCCAGCAAGGCTAGCTCCGTCTACGAGCAGTACTTC
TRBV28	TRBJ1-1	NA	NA	CASSPLSGRENTEAFF	TGTGCCAGCAGTCCCTTGTCCGGCAGGGAGAACACTGAAGCTTTCTTT
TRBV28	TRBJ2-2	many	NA	CASSWGTGELFF	TGTGCCAGCAGTTGGGGGACCGGGGAGCTGTTTTTT
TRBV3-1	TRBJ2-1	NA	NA	CASNEGSEQLF	TGTGCCAGCAATGAGGGGAGTGAGCAGCTCTTC
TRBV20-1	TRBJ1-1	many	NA	CSAIKRRRNTEAFF	TGCAGTGCTATTAAAAGACGGAGGAACACTGAAGCTTTCTTT
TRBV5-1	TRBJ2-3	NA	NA	CASSLDGALDTDTQYF	TGCGCCAGCAGCTTGGATGGGGCGCTTGACACAGATACGCAGTATTTT
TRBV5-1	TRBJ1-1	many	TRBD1	CASSKDRGMNTEAFF	TGCGCCAGCAGCAAGGACAGGGGGATGAACACTGAAGCTTTCTTT
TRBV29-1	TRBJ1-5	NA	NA	CSVAGHRDQPQHF	TGCAGCGTTGCCGGTCACCGAGATCAGCCCCAGCATTTT
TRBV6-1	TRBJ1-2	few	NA	CASNWDINYGYTF	TGTGCCAGCAACTGGGACATCAACTATGGCTACACCTTC
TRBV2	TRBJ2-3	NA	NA	CAGRPLEGLADTQYF	TGTGCCGGCAGGCCTTTAGAGGGGCTGGCAGATACGCAGTATTTT
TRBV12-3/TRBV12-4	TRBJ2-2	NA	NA	CASSLGGRATGELFF	TGTGCCAGCAGTTTGGGAGGCAGGGCCACCGGGGAGCTGTTTTTT
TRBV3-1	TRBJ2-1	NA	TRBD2	CASRQEVGLAGVHEQFF	TGTGCCAGCCGCCAGGAGGTGGGACTAGCGGGAGTCCATGAGCAGTTCTTC
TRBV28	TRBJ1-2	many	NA	CASTTSYGYTF	TGTGCCAGCACGACAAGCTATGGCTACACCTTC
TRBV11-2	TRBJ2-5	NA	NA	CASSLNAQETQYF	TGTGCCAGCAGCTTAAATGCCCAAGAGACCCAGTACTTC
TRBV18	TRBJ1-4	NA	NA	CASSRNRETEKLFF	TGTGCCAGCTCACGAAACAGGGAGACTGAAAAACTGTTTTTT
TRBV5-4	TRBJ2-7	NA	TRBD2	CASTLAGGPYEQYF	TGTGCCAGCACCTTGGCGGGAGGGCCCTACGAGCAGTACTTC
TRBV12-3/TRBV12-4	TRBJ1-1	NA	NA	CASSFQGLNTEAFF	TGTGCCAGCAGTTTTCAGGGGTTAAACACTGAAGCTTTCTTT
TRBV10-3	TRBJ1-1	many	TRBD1	CAIRGTGLTEAFF	TGTGCCATCAGAGGGACAGGGCTGACTGAAGCTTTCTTT
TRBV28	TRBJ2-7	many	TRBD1	CASSLWTGGTYEQYF	TGTGCCAGCAGTTTATGGACAGGGGGTACCTACGAGCAGTACTTC
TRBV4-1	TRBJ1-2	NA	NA	CASIQGGTGDGYTF	TGCGCCAGCATCCAAGGTGGAACGGGAGATGGCTACACCTTC
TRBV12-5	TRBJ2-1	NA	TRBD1	CDSGPATGERSEQFF	TGTGATAGTGGTCCTGCGACAGGGGAACGGAGTGAGCAGTTCTTC